The rows below give T cell receptor beta chains drawn from one sample of a study of T-cell reconstitution after alpha-beta-depleted transplantation in children. TCRdb ran MiXCR on the PCR reads and lists one entry per CDR3 protein. The sample holds 490,000 or so distinct CDR3 sequences, roughly 10% seen once. The sample in question was PBMCs, obtained before TCRalphabeta/CD19-depleted stem cell transplant. The receptors derive from a child younger than 10 with inherited bone marrow failure, due to receive a stem cell transplant. Each CDR3 is given with its conserved first and last residue. Fields, in order: J gene, D gene, V gene, clone size, CDR3 protein, CDR3 DNA. D genes are given only for firm matches. A row's size may be missing; if present it is once, few, many or a size class.

j_gene: TRBJ2-7; d_gene: NA; v_gene: TRBV27; abundance: many; CDR3aa: CASSRLPRYEQYF; CDR3nt: TGTGCCAGCAGTCGACTACCCCGCTACGAGCAGTACTTC
j_gene: TRBJ1-5; d_gene: NA; v_gene: TRBV10-3; abundance: many; CDR3aa: CAIIKRANQPQHF; CDR3nt: TGTGCCATCATTAAAAGGGCTAATCAGCCCCAGCATTTT
j_gene: TRBJ2-1; d_gene: NA; v_gene: TRBV19; abundance: NA; CDR3aa: CASSEGGAGPSYNEQVF; CDR3nt: TGTGCCAGTAGCGAGGGTGGAGCGGGTCCATCCTACAATGAGCAGGTCTTC
j_gene: TRBJ2-2; d_gene: NA; v_gene: TRBV29-1; abundance: many; CDR3aa: CSVEDGVGELFF; CDR3nt: TGCAGCGTTGAAGATGGGGTCGGGGAGCTGTTTTTT
j_gene: TRBJ2-7; d_gene: NA; v_gene: TRBV28; abundance: many; CDR3aa: CASSYGGPQYF; CDR3nt: TGTGCCAGCAGTTACGGGGGACCGCAGTACTTC
j_gene: TRBJ2-7; d_gene: NA; v_gene: TRBV15; abundance: many; CDR3aa: CATSNRAGYYEQYF; CDR3nt: TGTGCCACCAGCAATAGGGCCGGTTACTACGAGCAGTACTTC
j_gene: TRBJ2-7; d_gene: NA; v_gene: TRBV5-1; abundance: many; CDR3aa: CASSLAPTGTIDEQYF; CDR3nt: TGCGCCAGCAGCTTAGCCCCCACAGGGACGATAGACGAGCAGTACTTC
j_gene: TRBJ2-5; d_gene: NA; v_gene: TRBV11-2; abundance: NA; CDR3aa: CASSLDPSPGQETQYF; CDR3nt: TGTGCCAGCAGCTTAGACCCATCTCCAGGGCAAGAGACCCAGTACTTC
j_gene: TRBJ2-3; d_gene: NA; v_gene: TRBV27; abundance: many; CDR3aa: CASGQGARLSGRRADTQYF; CDR3nt: TGTGCCAGCGGACAGGGAGCGAGACTTAGCGGGAGAAGGGCAGATACGCAGTATTTT
j_gene: TRBJ2-2; d_gene: NA; v_gene: TRBV29-1; abundance: many; CDR3aa: CSAEGTGELFF; CDR3nt: TGCAGCGCCGAAGGCACCGGGGAGCTGTTTTTT
j_gene: TRBJ2-1; d_gene: NA; v_gene: TRBV28; abundance: many; CDR3aa: CASSLSSGYEQFF; CDR3nt: TGTGCCAGCAGTTTATCGTCGGGCTATGAGCAGTTCTTC
j_gene: TRBJ2-1; d_gene: TRBD2; v_gene: TRBV7-2; abundance: many; CDR3aa: CASSPRVGGPSNEQFF; CDR3nt: TGTGCCAGCAGCCCCCGAGTGGGAGGGCCGTCCAATGAGCAGTTCTTC
j_gene: TRBJ2-1; d_gene: NA; v_gene: TRBV3-1; abundance: many; CDR3aa: CASSYLSGLPYNEQFF; CDR3nt: TGTGCCAGCAGCTATCTATCAGGGTTACCCTACAATGAGCAGTTCTTC
j_gene: TRBJ1-4; d_gene: NA; v_gene: TRBV4-3; abundance: few; CDR3aa: CASSPQDRFATNEKLFF; CDR3nt: TGCGCCAGCAGCCCACAAGACAGATTTGCAACTAATGAAAAACTGTTTTTT
j_gene: TRBJ2-3; d_gene: TRBD2; v_gene: TRBV30; abundance: NA; CDR3aa: CAWSGGATTDTQYF; CDR3nt: TGTGCCTGGAGCGGGGGGGCCACCACAGATACGCAGTATTTT
j_gene: TRBJ2-5; d_gene: NA; v_gene: TRBV2; abundance: NA; CDR3aa: CASSEWGLETQYF; CDR3nt: TGTGCCAGCAGTGAATGGGGACTAGAGACCCAGTACTTC
j_gene: TRBJ2-1; d_gene: NA; v_gene: TRBV30; abundance: NA; CDR3aa: CAWSSGAEKFF; CDR3nt: TGTGCCTGGAGTTCAGGGGCAGAGAAGTTCTTC
j_gene: TRBJ2-1; d_gene: TRBD2; v_gene: TRBV7-2; abundance: NA; CDR3aa: CASSSRALAGVYNEQFF; CDR3nt: TGTGCCAGCAGCTCCCGGGCACTAGCGGGAGTTTACAATGAGCAGTTCTTC
j_gene: TRBJ2-5; d_gene: NA; v_gene: TRBV27; abundance: many; CDR3aa: CASRARSETQYF; CDR3nt: TGTGCCAGCAGGGCTCGGTCAGAGACCCAGTACTTC
j_gene: TRBJ1-5; d_gene: TRBD1; v_gene: TRBV4-2; abundance: many; CDR3aa: CASSQDRQGSNQPQHF; CDR3nt: TGTGCCAGCAGCCAAGACAGACAGGGTAGCAATCAGCCCCAGCATTTT
j_gene: TRBJ2-3; d_gene: TRBD2; v_gene: TRBV4-3; abundance: many; CDR3aa: CASNAWVFLAGFADTQYF; CDR3nt: TGCGCCAGCAATGCGTGGGTGTTTTTAGCGGGATTCGCAGATACGCAGTATTTT
j_gene: TRBJ2-5; d_gene: TRBD2; v_gene: TRBV18; abundance: many; CDR3aa: CASSPLAGPRTETQYF; CDR3nt: TGTGCCAGCTCACCACTAGCGGGCCCCCGGACGGAGACCCAGTACTTC
j_gene: TRBJ2-1; d_gene: NA; v_gene: TRBV5-1; abundance: many; CDR3aa: CASSLRDRSNEQFF; CDR3nt: TGCGCCAGCAGCCTCCGGGACCGTTCAAATGAGCAGTTCTTC
j_gene: TRBJ1-1; d_gene: NA; v_gene: TRBV4-3; abundance: NA; CDR3aa: CASSQEGGAGEAFF; CDR3nt: TGCGCCAGCAGCCAAGAAGGGGGGGCCGGTGAAGCTTTCTTT
j_gene: TRBJ2-7; d_gene: TRBD1; v_gene: TRBV19; abundance: many; CDR3aa: CASSPTQGAGEQYF; CDR3nt: TGTGCCAGTAGTCCAACCCAGGGGGCGGGTGAGCAGTACTTC
j_gene: TRBJ2-7; d_gene: NA; v_gene: TRBV4-2; abundance: NA; CDR3aa: CASSQPGDEQYF; CDR3nt: TGTGCCAGCAGCCAACCTGGAGACGAGCAGTACTTC
j_gene: TRBJ2-7; d_gene: NA; v_gene: TRBV12-3/TRBV12-4; abundance: few; CDR3aa: CASSTRPQRYEQYF; CDR3nt: TGTGCCAGCAGTACCCGACCACAGCGCTACGAGCAGTACTTC
j_gene: TRBJ2-5; d_gene: TRBD1; v_gene: TRBV10-3; abundance: many; CDR3aa: CAIGQGVEETQYF; CDR3nt: TGTGCCATCGGACAGGGGGTTGAGGAGACCCAGTACTTC
j_gene: TRBJ1-2; d_gene: NA; v_gene: TRBV4-2; abundance: many; CDR3aa: CASSQDRGTGYYGYTF; CDR3nt: TGTGCCAGCAGCCAAGATCGTGGAACGGGTTACTATGGCTACACCTTC
j_gene: TRBJ2-5; d_gene: NA; v_gene: TRBV12-3/TRBV12-4; abundance: many; CDR3aa: CASSLGGILETQYF; CDR3nt: TGTGCCAGCAGTTTGGGTGGGATATTAGAGACCCAGTACTTC
j_gene: TRBJ2-1; d_gene: NA; v_gene: TRBV15; abundance: many; CDR3aa: CATSRARTSYNEQFF; CDR3nt: TGTGCCACCAGCAGAGCTCGGACAAGCTACAATGAGCAGTTCTTC
j_gene: TRBJ2-1; d_gene: NA; v_gene: TRBV9; abundance: many; CDR3aa: CASSVDKGEQFF; CDR3nt: TGTGCCAGCAGCGTAGATAAGGGGGAGCAGTTCTTC
j_gene: TRBJ2-3; d_gene: NA; v_gene: TRBV5-1; abundance: many; CDR3aa: CASSLEGLGPTDTQYF; CDR3nt: TGCGCCAGCAGCTTGGAAGGGTTGGGACCCACAGATACGCAGTATTTT
j_gene: TRBJ2-7; d_gene: TRBD2; v_gene: TRBV7-9; abundance: few; CDR3aa: CASSHRTSGIYEQYF; CDR3nt: TGTGCCAGCAGCCACAGGACTAGCGGGATCTACGAGCAGTACTTC
j_gene: TRBJ2-1; d_gene: NA; v_gene: TRBV7-9; abundance: many; CDR3aa: CASSLAGGRDEQFF; CDR3nt: TGTGCCAGCAGCTTAGCGGGAGGCCGGGATGAGCAGTTCTTC
j_gene: TRBJ2-2; d_gene: TRBD1; v_gene: TRBV4-3; abundance: many; CDR3aa: CASSRTGTAGELFF; CDR3nt: TGCGCCAGCAGCCGGACAGGGACGGCCGGGGAGCTGTTTTTT
j_gene: TRBJ2-4; d_gene: NA; v_gene: TRBV12-3/TRBV12-4; abundance: many; CDR3aa: CASSFRLAKNIQYF; CDR3nt: TGTGCCAGCAGTTTCAGGCTAGCCAAAAACATTCAGTACTTC
j_gene: TRBJ1-1; d_gene: NA; v_gene: TRBV20-1; abundance: few; CDR3aa: CSANKPGVRTEAFF; CDR3nt: TGCAGTGCTAACAAACCGGGAGTACGAACTGAAGCTTTCTTT
j_gene: TRBJ2-2; d_gene: NA; v_gene: TRBV6-1; abundance: many; CDR3aa: CASSEYNRDDTGELFF; CDR3nt: TGTGCCAGCAGTGAATATAACAGGGATGACACCGGGGAGCTGTTTTTT
j_gene: TRBJ1-2; d_gene: NA; v_gene: TRBV15; abundance: many; CDR3aa: CATSRVGYGYTF; CDR3nt: TGTGCCACCAGCAGAGTAGGGTATGGCTACACCTTC
j_gene: TRBJ1-5; d_gene: NA; v_gene: TRBV28; abundance: NA; CDR3aa: CASSHQGILGQPQHF; CDR3nt: TGTGCCAGCAGTCACCAGGGGATTCTGGGTCAGCCCCAGCATTTT
j_gene: TRBJ1-5; d_gene: NA; v_gene: TRBV10-3; abundance: many; CDR3aa: CAISESKVWGITQHF; CDR3nt: TGTGCCATCAGTGAGTCGAAGGTCTGGGGAATTACCCAGCATTTT
j_gene: TRBJ1-2; d_gene: NA; v_gene: TRBV12-3/TRBV12-4; abundance: many; CDR3aa: CASSYDSPYGYTF; CDR3nt: TGTGCCAGCAGTTATGACAGCCCCTATGGCTACACCTTC
j_gene: TRBJ2-3; d_gene: NA; v_gene: TRBV24-1; abundance: many; CDR3aa: CATSGQISTDTQYF; CDR3nt: TGTGCCACCAGTGGACAGATAAGCACAGATACGCAGTATTTT
j_gene: TRBJ2-7; d_gene: TRBD2; v_gene: TRBV4-3; abundance: NA; CDR3aa: CASSGLAGAPSYEQYF; CDR3nt: TGCGCCAGCAGCGGACTAGCGGGAGCCCCCTCCTACGAGCAGTACTTC
j_gene: TRBJ2-5; d_gene: NA; v_gene: TRBV7-2; abundance: many; CDR3aa: CASSLEAEETQYF; CDR3nt: TGTGCCAGCAGCTTAGAAGCAGAAGAGACCCAGTACTTC
j_gene: TRBJ1-4; d_gene: NA; v_gene: TRBV12-3/TRBV12-4; abundance: many; CDR3aa: CASTWGTPGEKLFF; CDR3nt: TGTGCCAGCACCTGGGGGACCCCCGGGGAAAAACTGTTTTTT
j_gene: TRBJ2-7; d_gene: TRBD1; v_gene: TRBV29-1; abundance: many; CDR3aa: CSVEEGQGIGYEQYF; CDR3nt: TGCAGCGTTGAAGAGGGACAGGGTATCGGCTACGAGCAGTACTTC
j_gene: TRBJ2-2; d_gene: NA; v_gene: TRBV12-3/TRBV12-4; abundance: NA; CDR3aa: CASTTWTLRPGELFF; CDR3nt: TGTGCCAGCACCACTTGGACCCTTAGGCCCGGGGAGCTGTTTTTT
j_gene: TRBJ2-2; d_gene: TRBD1; v_gene: TRBV27; abundance: many; CDR3aa: CASSFLDRGGTGELFF; CDR3nt: TGTGCCAGCAGTTTTCTAGACAGGGGTGGAACCGGGGAGCTGTTTTTT
j_gene: TRBJ2-1; d_gene: NA; v_gene: TRBV11-2; abundance: many; CDR3aa: CASSFSAQDLNEQFF; CDR3nt: TGTGCCAGCAGCTTCTCCGCGCAGGATCTCAATGAGCAGTTCTTC
j_gene: TRBJ2-1; d_gene: NA; v_gene: TRBV5-1; abundance: many; CDR3aa: CASSPGGIYNEQFF; CDR3nt: TGCGCCAGCAGCCCTGGGGGTATTTACAATGAGCAGTTCTTC
j_gene: TRBJ2-4; d_gene: NA; v_gene: TRBV7-9; abundance: NA; CDR3aa: CASSLVSGGGSKNIQYF; CDR3nt: TGTGCCAGCAGCTTAGTGTCGGGGGGCGGATCCAAAAACATTCAGTACTTC
j_gene: TRBJ1-6; d_gene: TRBD1; v_gene: TRBV20-1; abundance: few; CDR3aa: CSARDETGQGYDSPLHF; CDR3nt: TGCAGTGCTAGAGATGAGACAGGACAGGGATACGATTCACCCCTCCACTTT
j_gene: TRBJ2-7; d_gene: NA; v_gene: TRBV5-4; abundance: NA; CDR3aa: CASSQPSSYEQYF; CDR3nt: TGTGCCAGCAGCCAACCTAGCTCCTACGAGCAGTACTTC
j_gene: TRBJ2-7; d_gene: NA; v_gene: TRBV5-1; abundance: many; CDR3aa: CASSWGTGTRTYEQYF; CDR3nt: TGCGCCAGCAGCTGGGGGACAGGGACTAGGACCTACGAGCAGTACTTC
j_gene: TRBJ2-3; d_gene: NA; v_gene: TRBV6-1; abundance: many; CDR3aa: CASSPNRPSTDTQYF; CDR3nt: TGTGCCAGCAGTCCTAATAGACCTAGCACAGATACGCAGTATTTT
j_gene: TRBJ2-5; d_gene: NA; v_gene: TRBV28; abundance: many; CDR3aa: CASSLTVTQETQYF; CDR3nt: TGTGCCAGCAGTTTGACGGTAACCCAAGAGACCCAGTACTTC
j_gene: TRBJ2-7; d_gene: NA; v_gene: TRBV12-3/TRBV12-4; abundance: NA; CDR3aa: CASGVGPHYEQYF; CDR3nt: TGTGCCAGCGGGGTCGGGCCCCACTACGAGCAGTACTTC